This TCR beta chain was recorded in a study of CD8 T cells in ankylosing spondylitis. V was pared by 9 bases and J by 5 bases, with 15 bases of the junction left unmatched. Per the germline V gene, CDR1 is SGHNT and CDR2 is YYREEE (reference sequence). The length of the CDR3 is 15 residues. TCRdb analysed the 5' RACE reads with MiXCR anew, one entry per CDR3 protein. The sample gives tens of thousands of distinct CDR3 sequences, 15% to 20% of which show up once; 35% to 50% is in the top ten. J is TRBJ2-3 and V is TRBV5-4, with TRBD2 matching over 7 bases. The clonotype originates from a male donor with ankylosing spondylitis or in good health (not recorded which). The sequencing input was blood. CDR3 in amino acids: CATFVLAGVGDTQYF. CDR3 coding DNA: TGTGCCACCTTCGTCCTGGCGGGGGTGGGAGATACGCAGTATTTT.